The source of this TCR beta chain is a study of blood T cell repertoires in COVID-19. Whole-study context: COVID-19 samples from acute and convalescent phases originated in the United States, Italy and Spain. Sources were T cells, B-cell-depleted T cells, or PBMCs; the material itself was cDNA or gDNA.

Germline V gives CDR1 MNHEY, CDR2 SMNVEV (reference sequence). The CDR3 contains 17 residues. The germline V and J ends were trimmed by 0 bases and 2 bases, with 16 bases remaining between them. Per the original methods: Reference gene primer amplification yielded estimated nucleated cell counts. The protocol was immunoSEQ multiplex PCR, while the TCRdb copy is restricted to in-frame clones and leaves out a portion. V and J calls and clone size are given by that table; D and trimming were obtained from the DNA. The table includes 250,000 to 300,000 clones, 88% detected once. The chain recombines TRBV27 with TRBJ2-5; D ambiguous. The sample consisted of peripheral blood. The sequence derives from a woman aged 25 to 45 with acute or convalescent COVID-19. The chain's CDR3 is CASSLSYATVVQETQYF. The CDR3 DNA reads as TGTGCCAGCAGTTTATCGTATGCAACAGTCGTTCAAGAGACCCAGTACTTC.